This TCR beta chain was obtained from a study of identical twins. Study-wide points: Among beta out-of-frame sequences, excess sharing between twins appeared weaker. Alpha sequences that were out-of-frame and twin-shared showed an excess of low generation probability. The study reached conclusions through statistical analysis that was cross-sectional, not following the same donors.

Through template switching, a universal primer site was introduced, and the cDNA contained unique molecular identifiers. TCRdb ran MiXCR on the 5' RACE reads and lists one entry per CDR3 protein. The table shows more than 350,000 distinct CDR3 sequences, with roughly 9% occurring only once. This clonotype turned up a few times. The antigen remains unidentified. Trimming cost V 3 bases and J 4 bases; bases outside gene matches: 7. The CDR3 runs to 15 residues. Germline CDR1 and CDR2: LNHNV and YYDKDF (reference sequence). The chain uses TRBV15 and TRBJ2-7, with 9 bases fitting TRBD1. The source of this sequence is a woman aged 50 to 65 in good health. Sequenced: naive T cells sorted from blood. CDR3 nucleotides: TGTGCCACCAGCAGCCCGGGACAGGGTATTTACGAGCAGTACTTC. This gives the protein CATSSPGQGIYEQYF.